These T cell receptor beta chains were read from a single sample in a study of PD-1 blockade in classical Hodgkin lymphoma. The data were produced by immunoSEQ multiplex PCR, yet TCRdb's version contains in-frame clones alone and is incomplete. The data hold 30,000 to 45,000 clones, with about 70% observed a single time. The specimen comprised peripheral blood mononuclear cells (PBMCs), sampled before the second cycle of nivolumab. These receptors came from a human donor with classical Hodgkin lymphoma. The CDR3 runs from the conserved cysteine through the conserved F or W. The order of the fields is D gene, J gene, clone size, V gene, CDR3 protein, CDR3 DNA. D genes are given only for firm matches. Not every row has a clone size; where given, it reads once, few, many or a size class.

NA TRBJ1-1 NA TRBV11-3 CASSFGELEAFF TGTGCCAGCAGCTTTGGGGAGTTGGAAGCTTTCTTT
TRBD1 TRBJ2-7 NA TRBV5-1 CASSLAGQGTSEQYF TGCGCCAGCAGCTTGGCGGGACAGGGCACCAGCGAGCAGTACTTC
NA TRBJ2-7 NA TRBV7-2 CASSSRVGAYEQYF TGTGCCAGCAGCTCAAGAGTGGGGGCCTACGAGCAGTACTTC
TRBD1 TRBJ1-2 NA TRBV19 CASSLPGTDYGYTF TGTGCCAGTAGCCTCCCCGGGACAGACTATGGCTACACCTTC
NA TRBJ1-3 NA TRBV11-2 CASSTHRTEGNTIYF TGTGCCAGCAGCACCCATCGGACAGAAGGAAACACCATATATTTT
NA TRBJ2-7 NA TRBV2 CASSVTGLPYEQYF TGTGCCAGCAGTGTAACCGGGTTACCCTACGAGCAGTACTTC
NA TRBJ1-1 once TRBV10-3 CAISGTNTEAFF TGTGCCATCAGCGGGACAAACACTGAAGCTTTCTTT
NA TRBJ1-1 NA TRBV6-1 CASSEGFVSSSGNTEAFF TGTGCCAGCAGTGAAGGTTTTGTCAGCTCCTCAGGCAACACTGAAGCTTTCTTT
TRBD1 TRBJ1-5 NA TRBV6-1 CASRVEGAGNQPQHF TGTGCCAGTAGAGTGGAGGGGGCAGGTAATCAGCCCCAGCATTTT
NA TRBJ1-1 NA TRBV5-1 CASSPREGDANTEAFF TGCGCCAGCAGCCCGAGAGAGGGGGATGCGAACACTGAAGCTTTCTTT
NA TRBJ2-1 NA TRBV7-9 CASSLLGRWGNEQFF TGTGCCAGCAGCTTACTCGGGAGATGGGGCAATGAGCAGTTCTTC
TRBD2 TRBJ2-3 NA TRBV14 CASSQGGSGGRTDTQYF TGTGCCAGCAGCCAGGGGGGTAGCGGGGGCCGCACAGATACGCAGTATTTT
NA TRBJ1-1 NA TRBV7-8 CASSLTGNTEAFF TGTGCCAGCAGCTTGACAGGGAACACTGAAGCTTTCTTT
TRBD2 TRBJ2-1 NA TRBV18 CASSRSSGTSGSFLGNEQFF TGTGCCAGCTCACGAAGCTCCGGGACTAGCGGGAGTTTTTTGGGCAATGAGCAGTTCTTC
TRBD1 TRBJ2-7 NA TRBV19 CASSRLDRGFEQYF TGTGCCAGTAGTAGGCTTGACAGGGGCTTCGAGCAGTACTTC
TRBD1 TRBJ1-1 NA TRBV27 CASRRTGGFTEAFF TGTGCCAGCAGGAGGACAGGGGGATTCACTGAAGCTTTCTTT
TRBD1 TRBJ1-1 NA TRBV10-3 CAISGQGVNTEAFF TGTGCCATCAGCGGACAGGGTGTGAACACTGAAGCTTTCTTT
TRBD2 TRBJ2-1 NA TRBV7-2 CASSPLLAGGIKTAHEQFF TGTGCCAGCAGCCCATTACTAGCGGGAGGGATTAAAACAGCCCATGAGCAGTTCTTC
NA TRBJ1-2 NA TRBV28 CASSFSYYGYTF TGTGCCAGCAGTTTCAGCTACTATGGCTACACCTTC
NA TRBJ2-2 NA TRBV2 CASRRDITGELFF TGTGCCAGCAGGAGGGACATCACCGGGGAGCTGTTTTTT
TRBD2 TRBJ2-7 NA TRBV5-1 CASSFLAGEIYEQYF TGCGCCAGCAGCTTTCTAGCGGGGGAGATCTACGAGCAGTACTTC
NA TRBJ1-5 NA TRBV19 CASSTGGGRNQPQHF TGTGCCAGTAGTACCGGGGGCGGGCGCAATCAGCCCCAGCATTTT
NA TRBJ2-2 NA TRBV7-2 CASSLPQDTKNTGELFF TGTGCCAGCAGCTTACCCCAGGACACCAAGAACACCGGGGAGCTGTTTTTT
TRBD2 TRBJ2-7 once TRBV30 CAWSVSPLRLAKTYEQYF TGTGCCTGGAGTGTATCCCCTCTTCGACTAGCTAAAACCTACGAGCAGTACTTC
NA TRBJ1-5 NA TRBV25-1 CASSDSHQDFWSNQPQHF TGTGCCAGCAGTGACTCACATCAGGACTTTTGGAGCAATCAGCCCCAGCATTTT
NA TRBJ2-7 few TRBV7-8 CASSSYYEQYF TGTGCCAGCAGCTCCTACTACGAGCAGTACTTC
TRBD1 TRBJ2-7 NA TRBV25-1 CASRQGVYEQYF TGTGCCAGCAGGCAGGGGGTTTACGAGCAGTACTTC
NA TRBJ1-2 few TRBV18 CASSPPQGAAGGYTF TGTGCCAGCTCACCACCCCAGGGAGCGGCAGGGGGCTACACCTTC
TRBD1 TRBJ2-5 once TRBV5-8 CASSPGQGRSETQYF TGTGCCAGCAGCCCCGGACAGGGGAGGTCAGAGACCCAGTACTTC
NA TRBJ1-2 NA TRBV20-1 CSASSGGYTF TGCAGTGCTAGTTCGGGGGGCTACACCTTC
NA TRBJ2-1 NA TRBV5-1 CASSPLSAGLYNEQFF TGCGCCAGCAGCCCCCTCTCAGCTGGGCTCTACAATGAGCAGTTCTTC
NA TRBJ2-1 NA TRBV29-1 CSVARPNEQFF TGCAGCGTTGCTCGCCCCAATGAGCAGTTCTTC
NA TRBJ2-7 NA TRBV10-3 CAISPTRGDRNEQYF TGTGCCATCAGTCCGACGAGGGGCGATAGGAACGAGCAGTACTTC
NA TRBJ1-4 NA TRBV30 CAWSYYAEKLFF TGTGCCTGGAGTTATTACGCCGAAAAACTGTTTTTT
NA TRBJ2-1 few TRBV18 CASSPTNDQLIFNEQFF TGTGCCAGCTCACCAACTAACGACCAACTAATTTTCAATGAGCAGTTCTTC
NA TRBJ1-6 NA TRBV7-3 CASSLTGTQRSPLHF TGTGCCAGCAGCCTGACCGGGACACAACGATCACCCCTCCACTTT
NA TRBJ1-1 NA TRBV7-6 CASSLASGAATEAFF TGTGCCAGCAGCTTAGCGTCGGGGGCGGCCACTGAAGCTTTCTTT
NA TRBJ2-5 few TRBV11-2 CASSWGTRALETQYF TGTGCCAGCAGCTGGGGGACACGGGCCCTGGAGACCCAGTACTTC
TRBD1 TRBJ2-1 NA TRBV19 CASSTRPLLTGNEQFF TGTGCCAGTAGTACTCGGCCACTTTTGACAGGGAATGAGCAGTTCTTC
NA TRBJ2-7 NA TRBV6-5 CASSYSGGDSYEQYF TGTGCCAGCAGTTACTCGGGCGGAGACTCCTACGAGCAGTACTTC
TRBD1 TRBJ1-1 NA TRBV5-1 CASSPQGQGLNTEAFF TGCGCCAGCAGTCCCCAGGGACAGGGGTTGAACACTGAAGCTTTCTTT
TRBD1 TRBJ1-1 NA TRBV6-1 CASKPGGWIEAFF TGTGCCAGCAAGCCAGGGGGCTGGATAGAAGCTTTCTTT
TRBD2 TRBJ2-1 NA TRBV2 CASRASGGSNEQFF TGTGCCAGCAGGGCTAGCGGGGGGTCCAATGAGCAGTTCTTC
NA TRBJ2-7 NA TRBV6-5 CASSGLLALGEQYF TGTGCCAGCAGTGGCCTTTTGGCCCTCGGCGAGCAGTACTTC
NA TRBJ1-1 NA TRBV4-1 CASSHLAMNTEAFF TGCGCCAGCAGCCACCTAGCTATGAACACTGAAGCTTTCTTT
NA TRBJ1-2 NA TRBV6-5 CASSYSTRSNYGYTF TGTGCCAGCAGTTATAGTACTCGATCGAACTATGGCTACACCTTC
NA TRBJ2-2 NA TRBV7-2 CASSLTGQIDAGELFF TGTGCCAGCAGCTTAACTGGCCAGATCGACGCCGGGGAGCTGTTTTTT